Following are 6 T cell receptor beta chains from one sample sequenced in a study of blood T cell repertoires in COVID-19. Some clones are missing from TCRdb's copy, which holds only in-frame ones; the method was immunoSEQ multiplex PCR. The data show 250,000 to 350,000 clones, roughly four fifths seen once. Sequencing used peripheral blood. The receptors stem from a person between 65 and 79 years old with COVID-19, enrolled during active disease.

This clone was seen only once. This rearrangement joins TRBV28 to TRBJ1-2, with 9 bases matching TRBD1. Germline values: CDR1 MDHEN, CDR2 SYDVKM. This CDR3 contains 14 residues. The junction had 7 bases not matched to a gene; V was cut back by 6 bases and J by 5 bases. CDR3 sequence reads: CASRGDREWYGYTF. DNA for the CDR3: TGTGCCAGCAGAGGGGACAGGGAATGGTATGGCTACACCTTC.

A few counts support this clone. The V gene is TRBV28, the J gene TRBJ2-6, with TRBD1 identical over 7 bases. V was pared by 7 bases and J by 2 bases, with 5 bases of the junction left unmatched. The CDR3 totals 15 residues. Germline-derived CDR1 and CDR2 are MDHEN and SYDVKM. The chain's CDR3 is CASKEGATGANVLTF. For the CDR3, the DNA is TGTGCCAGCAAAGAGGGGGCAACTGGGGCCAACGTCCTGACTTTC.

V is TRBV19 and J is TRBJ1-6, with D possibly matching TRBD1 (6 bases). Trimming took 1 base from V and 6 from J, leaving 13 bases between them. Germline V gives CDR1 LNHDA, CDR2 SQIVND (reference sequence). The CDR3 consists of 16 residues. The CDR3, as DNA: TGTGCCAGTAGTATAGTACAGGGACGTCCTAATTCACCCCTCCACTTT. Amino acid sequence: CASSIVQGRPNSPLHF.

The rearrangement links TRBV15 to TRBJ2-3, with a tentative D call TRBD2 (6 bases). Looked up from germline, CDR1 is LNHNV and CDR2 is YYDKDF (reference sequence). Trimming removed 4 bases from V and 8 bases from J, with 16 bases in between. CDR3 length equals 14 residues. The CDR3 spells CATSTGTFVGTQYF. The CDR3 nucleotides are TGTGCCACCAGCACTGGGACTTTTGTGGGTACGCAGTATTTT. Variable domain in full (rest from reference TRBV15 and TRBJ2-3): DAMVIQNPRYQVTQFGKPVTLSCSQTLNHNVMYWYQQKSSQAPKLLFHYYDKDFNNEADTPDNFQSRRPNTSFCFLDIRSPGLGDTAMYLCATSTGTFVGTQYFGPGTRLTVL.

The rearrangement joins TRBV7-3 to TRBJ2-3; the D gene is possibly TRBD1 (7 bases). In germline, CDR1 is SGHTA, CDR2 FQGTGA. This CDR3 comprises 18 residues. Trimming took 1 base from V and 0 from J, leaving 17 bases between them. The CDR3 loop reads CASSLKGGHRGSTDTQYF. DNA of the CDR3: TGTGCCAGCAGCTTAAAAGGGGGGCACAGGGGAAGCACAGATACGCAGTATTTT.

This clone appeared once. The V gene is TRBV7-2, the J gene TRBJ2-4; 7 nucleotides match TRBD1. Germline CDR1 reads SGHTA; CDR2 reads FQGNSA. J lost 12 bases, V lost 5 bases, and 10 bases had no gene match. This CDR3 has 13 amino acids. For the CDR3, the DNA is TGTGCCAGCAGCACCGAAGGGGGCCGGGGTCAGTACTTC. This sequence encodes CASSTEGGRGQYF.